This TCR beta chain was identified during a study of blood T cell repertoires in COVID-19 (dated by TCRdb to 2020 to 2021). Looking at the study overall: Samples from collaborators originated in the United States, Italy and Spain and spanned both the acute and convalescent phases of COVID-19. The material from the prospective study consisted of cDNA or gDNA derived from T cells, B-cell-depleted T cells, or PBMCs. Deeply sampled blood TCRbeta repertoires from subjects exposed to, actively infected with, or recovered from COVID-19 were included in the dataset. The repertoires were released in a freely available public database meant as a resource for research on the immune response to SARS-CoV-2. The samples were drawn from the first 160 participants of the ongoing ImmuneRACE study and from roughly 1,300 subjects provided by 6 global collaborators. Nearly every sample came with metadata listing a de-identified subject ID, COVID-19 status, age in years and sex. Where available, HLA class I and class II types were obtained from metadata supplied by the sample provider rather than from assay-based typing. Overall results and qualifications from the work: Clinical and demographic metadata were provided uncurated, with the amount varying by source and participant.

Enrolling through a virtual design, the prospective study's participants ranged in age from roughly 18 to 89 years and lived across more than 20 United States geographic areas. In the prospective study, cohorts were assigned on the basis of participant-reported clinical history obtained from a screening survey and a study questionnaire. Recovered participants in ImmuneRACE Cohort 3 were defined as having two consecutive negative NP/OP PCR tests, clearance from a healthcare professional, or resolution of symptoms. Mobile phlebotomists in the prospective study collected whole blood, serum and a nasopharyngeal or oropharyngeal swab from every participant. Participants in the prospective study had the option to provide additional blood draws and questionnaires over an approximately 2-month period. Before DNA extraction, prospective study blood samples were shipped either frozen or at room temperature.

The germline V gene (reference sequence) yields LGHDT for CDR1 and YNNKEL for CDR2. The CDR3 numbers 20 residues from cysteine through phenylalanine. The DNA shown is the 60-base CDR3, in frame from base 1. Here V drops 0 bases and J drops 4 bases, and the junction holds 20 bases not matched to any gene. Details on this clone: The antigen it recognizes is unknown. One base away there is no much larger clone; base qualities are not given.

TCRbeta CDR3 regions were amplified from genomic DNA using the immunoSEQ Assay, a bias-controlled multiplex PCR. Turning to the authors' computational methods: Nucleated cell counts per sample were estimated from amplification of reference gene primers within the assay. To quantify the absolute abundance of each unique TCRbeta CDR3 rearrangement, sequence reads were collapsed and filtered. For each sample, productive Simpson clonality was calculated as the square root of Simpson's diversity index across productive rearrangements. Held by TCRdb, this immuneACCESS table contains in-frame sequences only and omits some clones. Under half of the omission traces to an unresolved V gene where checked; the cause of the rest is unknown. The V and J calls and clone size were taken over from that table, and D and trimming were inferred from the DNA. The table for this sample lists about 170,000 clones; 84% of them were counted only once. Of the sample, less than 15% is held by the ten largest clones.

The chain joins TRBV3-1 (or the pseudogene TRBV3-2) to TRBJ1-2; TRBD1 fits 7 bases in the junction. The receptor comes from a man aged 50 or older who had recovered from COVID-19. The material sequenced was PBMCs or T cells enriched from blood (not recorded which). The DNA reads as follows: TGTGCCAGCAGCCAAGATCTTCCATTCCGTACCCAAAGGGGGCGCTATGGCTACACCTTC. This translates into CASSQDLPFRTQRGRYGYTF.